This entry lists 27 T cell receptor beta chains sequenced from one sample in a study of cytomegalovirus exposure and HLA in healthy donors (dated by TCRdb to about 2017). The library was prepared using the immunoSEQ multiplex PCR assay. For the multiplex PCR, a mixture combining 60 forward primers for TCR Vbeta segments and 13 reverse primers for TCR Jbeta segments was used. TCRdb's version of the immuneACCESS table is confined to in-frame rearrangements and falls short of the full clone set. An unresolved V gene accounts for under half of the shortfall where checked; the remainder is of unknown origin. The sample table records about 130,000 clones; about 74% of these occur just once. The top ten clonotypes cover 6.5% to 8% of the sample. Sequencing input: PBMCs. The receptors derive from a man aged 40-49 years in good health and CMV-seropositive.

V gene TRBV5-6 combines with J gene TRBJ2-7; 8 nucleotides agree with TRBD1. The germline CDR1 and CDR2 sequences are SGHDT and YYEEEE. Trimming removed 4 bases from V and 5 bases from J; junction bases left unmatched: 11. This CDR3 comprises 15 residues. CDR3 region: CASSRREAGGNEQYF. Here the CDR3 DNA reads TGTGCCAGCAGCCGCAGAGAGGCAGGGGGCAACGAGCAGTACTTC.

The chain joins TRBV6-5 to TRBJ1-2; D may be TRBD1 (6 bases). CDR1 is MNHEY and CDR2 is SVGAGI in the germline V gene. This CDR3 spans 14 amino acids. The V end lost 3 bases, the J end lost 8 bases, and 16 bases lay between the germline ends. CDR3 protein: CASSYVGGGSGYTF. CDR3 sequence (DNA): TGTGCCAGCAGTTATGTAGGGGGAGGGTCGGGCTACACCTTC.

The chain combines TRBV18 with TRBJ1-1, with D uncertain. Trimming cost V 1 base and J 0 bases, with 6 bases left between them. The germline CDR1 and CDR2 sequences are KGHSH and LQKENI. This CDR3 is 14 amino acids long. The CDR3 loop is CASSPLQLNTEAFF. The CDR3 coding sequence is TGTGCCAGCTCACCACTTCAGTTGAACACTGAAGCTTTCTTT.

This rearrangement joins TRBV7-2 to TRBJ2-7, with 9 bases fitting TRBD1. Germline V gene sequence: CDR1 SGHTA, CDR2 FQGNSA. The CDR3 is 15 residues long. V shed 6 bases, J shed 2 bases, and the junction held 8 bases outside the gene matches. CDR3 region: CASRQAQGAPYEQYF. The CDR3 bases are TGTGCCAGCAGGCAGGCACAGGGGGCCCCCTACGAGCAGTACTTC.

The rearrangement uses TRBV9 and TRBJ1-1, with TRBD1 as a possible D gene (5 bases). The CDR3 has 14 residues. V dropped 6 bases and J dropped 4 bases, with 16 bases sitting between them. Germline V gene lookup returns CDR1 SGDLS and CDR2 YYNGEE. CDR3 DNA: TGTGCCAGCACCGGTGGGGGGTCAGGCACTGAAGCTTTCTTT. This codes for CASTGGGSGTEAFF.

This clone was detected once. CDR3 sequence (DNA): TGTGCCAGCAGCTGGGAGAAAGAGACCCAGTACTTC. Protein: CASSWEKETQYF. The chain recombines TRBV7-9 with TRBJ2-5; TRBD2 might be the D (5 bases). Germline lookup yields CDR1 SEHNR and CDR2 FQNEAQ (reference sequence). CDR3 length equals 12 residues. V lost 4 bases to trimming and J lost 3 bases, with 6 bases between them.

The chain recombines TRBV9 with TRBJ2-1; no firm D call. Germline V gene sequence: CDR1 SGDLS, CDR2 YYNGEE. Trimming removed 0 bases from V and 4 bases from J, with 5 bases in between. This CDR3 is 13 amino acids long. CDR3 nucleotides: TGTGCCAGCAGCGTAGAGACTTACAATGAGCAGTTCTTC. It translates to CASSVETYNEQFF.

This rearrangement joins TRBV6-1 to TRBJ2-1; 12 bases align to TRBD1. The CDR3 is made up of 20 amino acids. With 2 bases clipped from V and 8 bases from J, the junction kept 19 bases outside the gene matches. CDR1 and CDR2 from the germline V gene are MNHNS and SASEGT. This CDR3 is CASSEIWRITGTGGRDEQFF. CDR3 in DNA: TGTGCCAGCAGTGAAATTTGGAGAATCACCGGGACAGGGGGCCGGGATGAGCAGTTCTTC.

In this sample, this clone turned up once. This chain connects TRBV4-2 to TRBJ1-5; D not resolved. The CDR3 has 14 residues. V was cut by 1 base and J by 5 bases, with 9 bases left in between. Per germline, CDR1 LGHNA and CDR2 YNFKEQ. CDR3 region: CASSQGPRDQPQHF. In nucleotides, the CDR3 is TGTGCCAGCAGCCAAGGACCGAGGGATCAGCCCCAGCATTTT.

The gene calls are TRBV6-1 and TRBJ2-3; 10 bases fit TRBD1. The V gene end was trimmed by 6 bases and the J gene end by 3 bases; junction bases not matched to a gene: 6. The germline V gene has CDR1 MNHNS and CDR2 SASEGT. The CDR3 covers 15 residues. The CDR3 reads CASRRQGATTDTQYF. The CDR3 bases are TGTGCCAGCAGGAGACAGGGGGCCACAACAGATACGCAGTATTTT.

A few counts support this clone. The chain uses TRBV29-1 and TRBJ2-7; 7 bases map to TRBD2. This CDR3 contains 14 residues. V was pared by 4 bases and J by 3 bases, with 9 bases of the junction left unmatched. Germline CDR1 SQVTM, CDR2 ANQGSEA. CDR3 nucleotides: TGCAGCGTTGGGAAAAGCGGGGCCAACTACGAGCAGTACTTC. Its protein is CSVGKSGANYEQYF.

The rearrangement links TRBV6-1 to TRBJ2-7; possibly TRBD2 for D (6 bases). The CDR3 length is 15 residues. Germline assignment: CDR1 MNHNS and CDR2 SASEGT. The V and J ends lost 5 bases and 1 base respectively, with 15 bases between them. The CDR3 protein is CASSLQGLGSYEQYF. The CDR3 nucleotides read TGTGCCAGCAGTCTCCAGGGACTGGGTTCCTACGAGCAGTACTTC.

The V call is TRBV6-5, the J call TRBJ1-1, with D unclear. Germline-derived CDR1 and CDR2 are MNHEY and SVGAGI. The CDR3 is 15 amino acids. With 2 bases removed from V and 3 bases from J, the gap between germline ends came to 13 bases. The CDR3 coding sequence is TGTGCCAGCAGTTACCGCGGTCGGCTGGACACTGAAGCTTTCTTT. This translates into CASSYRGRLDTEAFF.

The chain couples TRBV28 to TRBJ1-1; TRBD1 is a possible D gene (5 bases). V lost 0 bases and J lost 0, with 11 bases in between. The CDR3 is 16 residues long. Germline V CDR1 and CDR2: MDHEN, SYDVKM. The CDR3 spells CASSLWAGTMNTEAFF. Here the CDR3 DNA reads TGTGCCAGCAGTTTATGGGCAGGGACTATGAACACTGAAGCTTTCTTT.

The rearrangement joins TRBV29-1 to TRBJ2-1; possibly TRBD2 for D (6 bases). Germline assignment: CDR1 SQVTM and CDR2 ANQGSEA. The length of the CDR3 is 11 residues. Deletions cut 3 bases from V and 6 bases from J, with 6 bases between. The CDR3 is CSVETSNEQFF. The DNA for the CDR3 is TGCAGCGTTGAGACTAGCAATGAGCAGTTCTTC.

This chain connects TRBV5-1 to TRBJ2-3; TRBD1 matches 8 bases. The CDR3 covers 15 residues. From germline, CDR1 is SGHRS and CDR2 YFSETQ. Trimming cost V 2 bases and J 4 bases; bases outside gene matches: 6. CDR3 protein: CASSLVGQGPDTQYF. CDR3 nucleotide sequence: TGCGCCAGCAGCTTAGTTGGACAGGGCCCAGATACGCAGTATTTT.

The chain couples TRBV4-1 to TRBJ2-7, with 7 bases identical to TRBD1. Germline V lookup: CDR1 MGHRA, CDR2 YSYEKL. This CDR3 comprises 14 residues. Trimming took 3 bases from V and 1 from J; bases not matched to a gene: 3. The CDR3 DNA sequence: TGCGCCAGCAGCCAGGCAGGGGGATCCTACGAGCAGTACTTC. It translates to CASSQAGGSYEQYF.

The chain joins TRBV5-1 to TRBJ2-1; TRBD1 matches 9 bases. Germline V gene lookup returns CDR1 SGHRS and CDR2 YFSETQ. Unmatched junction bases numbered 4, after V lost 0 bases and J lost 3 bases. The CDR3 loop spans 16 amino acids. The CDR3 is CASSLGGTGYYNEQFF. The CDR3 coding sequence is TGCGCCAGCAGCTTGGGCGGGACAGGGTACTACAATGAGCAGTTCTTC.

CDR3 sequence reads: CASSLMSGRYNSPLHF. The CDR3 nucleotides are TGTGCCAGCAGCTTAATGTCAGGCCGCTATAATTCACCCCTCCACTTT. This chain links TRBV11-2 with TRBJ1-6; no definite D call. Germline CDR1 is SGHAT and CDR2 is FQNNGV. V was cut by 2 bases and J by 3 bases, with 11 bases left in between. This CDR3 has 16 amino acids.

This rearrangement joins TRBV4-1 to TRBJ1-2; 7 positions agree with TRBD1. CDR3 length equals 16 residues. The germline gives CDR1 MGHRA, CDR2 YSYEKL. After removal of 3 bases from V and 4 bases from J, the junction contained 11 bases not matched to a gene. This CDR3 reads CASSQLQGISSYGYTF. CDR3 in DNA: TGCGCCAGCAGCCAGCTACAGGGGATTAGCAGCTATGGCTACACCTTC.

The CDR3 DNA sequence: TGCGCCAGCAGCCAAGGGACAGGGGAGTGGACAGATACGCAGTATTTT. Residues: CASSQGTGEWTDTQYF. The rearrangement links TRBV4-1 to TRBJ2-3, with 9 bases lining up with TRBD1. CDR3 length equals 16 residues. The junction had 5 bases not matched to a gene; V was cut back by 1 base and J by 3 bases. CDR1 is MGHRA and CDR2 is YSYEKL in the germline V gene.

This chain uses TRBV27 with TRBJ1-2; 7 nucleotides match TRBD1. V lost 8 bases, J lost 4 bases, and 1 base stayed unmatched. In germline, CDR1 is MNHEY, CDR2 SMNVEV (reference sequence). The CDR3 runs 11 residues. DNA of the CDR3: TGTGCCAGCTCAGGGGGCTATGGCTACACCTTC. Amino acid sequence: CASSGGYGYTF.

The rearrangement joins TRBV9 to TRBJ2-7; TRBD2 aligns across 7 bases. The CDR3 covers 14 residues. The germline V gene encodes CDR1 SGDLS and CDR2 YYNGEE. V gave up 1 base and J gave up 3 bases; unmatched junction bases: 4. The CDR3 is CASSVRGSDYEQYF. The DNA of the CDR3 is TGTGCCAGCAGCGTACGCGGGAGTGACTACGAGCAGTACTTC.

This chain links TRBV9 with TRBJ2-6, with D possibly TRBD2 on 6 matching bases. Looked up from germline, CDR1 is SGDLS and CDR2 is YYNGEE. This CDR3 spans 18 amino acids. Between the trimmed V and J ends, which lost 0 bases and 4 bases, there was a span of 17 bases. The CDR3 is CASSVAVGEVSGANVLTF. In DNA form, the CDR3 reads TGTGCCAGCAGCGTAGCTGTTGGGGAGGTATCGGGGGCCAACGTCCTGACTTTC.

The rearrangement joins TRBV7-2 to TRBJ2-5, with D perhaps matching TRBD2 (6 bases). The length of the CDR3 is 15 residues. CDR1 is SGHTA, CDR2 FQGNSA, per germline. Trimming removed 4 bases at V and 7 bases at J, with 19 bases between. The CDR3, as DNA: TGTGCCAGCAGCTCACGAACCGGGAGTGCGGGGACCCAGTACTTC. Encoded protein: CASSSRTGSAGTQYF.

The chain carries TRBV19 and TRBJ2-1; D unresolved. The CDR3 runs 16 residues. The V gene's germline CDR1 is LNHDA and CDR2 SQIVND (reference sequence). V was cut by 0 bases and J by 4 bases, with 13 bases left in between. The CDR3 reads CASSIESTSMYNEQFF. CDR3 sequence (DNA): TGTGCCAGTAGTATAGAGAGCACCTCCATGTACAATGAGCAGTTCTTC.

V usage is TRBV6-1 and J usage is TRBJ1-2, with D possibly TRBD1 on 6 matching bases. This CDR3 is 12 amino acids long. Trimming took 2 bases from V and 14 from J, leaving 15 bases between them. In germline, CDR1 is MNHNS, CDR2 SASEGT. The chain's CDR3 is CASSEKGRQGTF. As DNA, the CDR3 is TGTGCCAGCAGTGAAAAGGGGCGTCAGGGGACCTTC.